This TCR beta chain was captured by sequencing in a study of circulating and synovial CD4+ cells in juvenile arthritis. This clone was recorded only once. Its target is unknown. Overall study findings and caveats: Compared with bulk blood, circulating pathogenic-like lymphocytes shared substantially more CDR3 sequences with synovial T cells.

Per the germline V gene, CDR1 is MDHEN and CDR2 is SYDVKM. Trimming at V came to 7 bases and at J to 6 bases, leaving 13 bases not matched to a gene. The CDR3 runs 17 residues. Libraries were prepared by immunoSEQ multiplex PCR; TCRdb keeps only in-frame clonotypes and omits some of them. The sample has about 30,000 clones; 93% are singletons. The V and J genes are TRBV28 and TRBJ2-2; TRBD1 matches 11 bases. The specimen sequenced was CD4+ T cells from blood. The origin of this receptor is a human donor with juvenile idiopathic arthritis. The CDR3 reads CASTTPGQGVGAGELFF. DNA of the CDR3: TGTGCCAGCACAACTCCGGGACAGGGGGTTGGCGCCGGGGAGCTGTTTTTT.